Here is one TCR beta chain with its context. The CDR3 runs to 16 residues. The authors' processing: Using reference gene primer amplification, nucleated cell counts were estimated. TCRdb's table, derived via immunoSEQ multiplex PCR, lists solely in-frame clones and lacks some. V, J and clone size are taken as reported in that table, and D and trimming were inferred from the DNA itself. Here the sample spans 170,000 or so clones, approximately 80% being singletons. This sample stems from a study of blood T cell repertoires in COVID-19. The sequence came from a woman aged 60-75 years with acute or convalescent COVID-19. The chain joins TRBV12-2 to TRBJ1-2; the table's D call, TRBD1, has no DNA check behind it. TRBV12-2 is deemed a pseudogene. Input material: peripheral blood. The CDR3 DNA is TGTGCAAGTCGCTTCTCGGAATTAGAAACAGGTCGGGGCTACACCTTC. Protein sequence: CASRFSELETGRGYTF.